This TCR beta chain was obtained from a study of T cells after yellow fever vaccination. Study results and caveats: A faster peak, day 5 versus 15, was reached by the weaker secondary response.

TCRdb itself ran the 5' RACE reads through MiXCR, one entry per CDR3 protein. Counted here are just under 600,000 distinct CDR3 sequences, roughly 13% occurring once; the ten biggest clones make up over 12%. The CDR3 runs to 16 residues. V shed 4 bases and J shed 0 bases, with 12 bases lying between them. Looked up from germline, CDR1 is KGHDR and CDR2 is SFDVKD. In the case of this clonotype: Antigen unknown.

The gene calls are TRBV24-1 and TRBJ2-1; D perhaps matches TRBD2 (6 bases). This clonotype was sampled from a man aged 25 to 40 who received the YFV17D yellow fever vaccine. Source: PBMCs, taken on the day of the yellow fever booster vaccination. Here the CDR3 reads CATSERDFSSYNEQFF. CDR3 DNA sequence: TGTGCCACCAGTGAGAGGGACTTCAGCTCCTACAATGAGCAGTTCTTC.